This T cell receptor beta chain was sequenced during a study of cytomegalovirus exposure and HLA in healthy donors. Background on the study: An earlier analysis identified approximately 110 million unique TCR beta sequences in about 170 million T cells. Around 80 million unique TCR sequences came from HLA-typed donors in an early release.

Amplification used 60 Vbeta primers and 13 Jbeta primers. Sequencing was performed with immunoSEQ multiplex PCR; in TCRdb, only in-frame clones are kept and a portion is missing. This table holds about 77,000 clones, roughly 80% found once. This sequence originates from a middle-aged man in good health and CMV-seronegative. The specimen was PBMCs.

CDR3 sequence: CASSSLVPTSLRGLLPGEQYF. The DNA of the CDR3 is TGTGCCAGCAGTTCCTTGGTCCCGACTAGCCTACGAGGTTTGCTACCTGGCGAGCAGTACTTC. The chain has TRBV28 and TRBJ2-7; 7 bases map to TRBD2. The CDR3 runs to 21 residues. V shed 4 bases and J 6 bases; nucleotides not matched to a gene: 30. Germline V gene data show CDR1 as MDHEN and CDR2 as SYDVKM.